Listed here is a single T cell receptor beta chain. Its antigen is not known. TCRdb keeps only in-frame clones here, not all; method: immunoSEQ multiplex PCR. The sample contains some 2 million clones, 85% to 95% of which appear only once. This entry is derived from a study of shared clonotypes between healthy human individuals. Study results and limitations: In this cohort, only blood was sampled, and tissue repertoires likely differ.

V was pared by 3 bases and J by 2 bases, with 7 bases of the junction left unmatched. The germline CDR1 and CDR2 sequences are MNHEY and SMNVEV (reference sequence). CDR3 length: 16 amino acids. CD8 cells classed as naive were CD45RO-negative and positively selected for CCR7, excluding terminally differentiated effector memory CD45RA+ cells. The rearrangement joins TRBV27 to TRBJ1-1, with 9 nucleotides matching TRBD1. Input material: naive CD8+ T cells sorted from blood. The TCR was taken from a man younger than 35 in good health. The CDR3, as DNA: TGTGCCAGCAGTTTTACAGGGGGCGGGTTTAACACTGAAGCTTTCTTT. This gives the protein CASSFTGGGFNTEAFF.